This T cell receptor beta chain was documented in a study of T cells after posttransplantation cyclophosphamide. General study results and limits: Later post-transplant blood repertoires were often dominated by donor CD8+ memory clones. TRB overlap between skin or GI tissue T cells and blood was limited. Recipient CMV seropositivity and CMV reactivation strongly tracked TRB clonality.

As concerns this clone: The antigen is unknown.

The V end lost 1 base, the J end lost 11 bases, and 15 bases lay between the germline ends. Looked up from germline, CDR1 is LGHNA and CDR2 is YNFKEQ. The CDR3 loop spans 14 amino acids. Cyclophosphamide on days +3 and +4 followed busulfan-fludarabine conditioning and a marrow graft. The table came from immunoSEQ multiplex PCR; TCRdb's copy has only in-frame clones and leaves some out. The data contain fewer than 7,500 clones, 1.5% to 2% of them singletons. The chain employs TRBV4-2 and TRBJ2-1; D unclear. Source: PBMCs, taken approximately 38 weeks after a stem cell transplant with posttransplant cyclophosphamide. This receptor was taken from a young adult male patient who received an allogeneic stem cell transplant from a related donor, was CMV-positive, and had no GVHD. These T cells may partly come from the graft donor. CDR3 sequence (DNA): TGTGCCAGCAGCCAAGTCGAGGCTTCCTTGAAGCAGTTCTTC. It encodes CASSQVEASLKQFF.